This T cell receptor beta chain was found in a study of blood T cell repertoires in COVID-19. In the study overall: PBMCs, B-cell-depleted T cells, or T cells provided the cDNA or gDNA that made up the material.

This CDR3 region has 16 residues. Germline V gene data show CDR1 as LGHDT and CDR2 as YNNKEL (reference sequence). V lost 1 base, J lost 7 bases, and 12 bases stayed unmatched. Clones were read by immunoSEQ multiplex PCR, and TCRdb kept only the in-frame ones, dropping some. The data contain over 55,000 clones, more than 70% of them singletons. The sample comprised peripheral blood. The V gene is TRBV3-1 (or the pseudogene TRBV3-2), the J gene TRBJ2-7; TRBD2 matches 8 bases. The sequence was collected from a man aged 50 to 59 with active COVID-19. Written as DNA, the CDR3 is TGTGCCAGCAGCCAAGGAGGAACCGGGAGGGCCGGGGAGCAGTACTTC. Amino acid sequence: CASSQGGTGRAGEQYF.